The 9 T cell receptor beta chains given below trace back to one sample, sequenced in a study of tumor-infiltrating lymphocytes in primary liver carcinoma. They got blood RNA out of unsorted whole blood and also pulled out germline DNA. The template, approximately 500 ng total RNA, yielded TCR beta cDNA made with a constant-region primer. It was through three nested multiplex PCR rounds of slightly modified ARM-PCR that TCR beta libraries arose. Researchers ran the first two PCR rounds for approximately 10 cycles each with TRBV1-TRBV30 forward primers and a C-beta reverse primer. TCRdb reprocessed the multiplex PCR reads via MiXCR and lists one record per CDR3 protein. The sample yields fewer than 350,000 distinct CDR3 sequences, 65% seen once. Material: peripheral blood. The receptor source for this set is a man aged 35 to 55 with primary liver carcinoma and hepatitis B virus infection.

Notes on this clonotype: A much more abundant neighbour one base away suggests this may be a read error. V gene TRBV12-3 or TRBV12-4 combines with J gene TRBJ2-7; 8 bases map to TRBD1. The CDR3 consists of 14 residues. Germline trimming cut 6 bases from V and 4 bases from J; bases unmatched to any gene: 8. The CDR3 bases are TGTGCCAGCAGACATCAGGGGGCCAGGTACGAGCAGTACTTC. This encodes CASRHQGARYEQYF.

This clonotype appeared a few times. One end of the junction varies from germline; a read error may be responsible. V is TRBV7-8 and J is TRBJ2-1, with 12 bases lining up with TRBD2. The CDR3 totals 15 residues. CDR1 and CDR2 from the germline V gene are SGHVS and FQNEAQ. The CDR3 here is CASSLGASGGDEQFF. CDR3 nucleotides: TGTGCTAGCAGCTTAGGGGCTAGCGGGGGGGATGAGCAGTTCTTC.

Concerning this clonotype: A much larger clone lies one base from this, so it may be a read error. The chain has TRBV6-2 or TRBV6-3 and TRBJ2-5; 8 nucleotides match TRBD1. The CDR3 is 13 residues long. Germline trimming cut 6 bases from V and 7 bases from J; bases unmatched to any gene: 7. The germline V gene encodes CDR1 MNHEY and CDR2 SVGEGT. CDR3 sequence reads: CASRWTGTVTQYF. CDR3 bases: TGTGCCAGCAGATGGACAGGGACAGTGACCCAGTACTTC.

Only a few counts were recorded for this clonotype. The CDR3, as DNA: TGCGCCAGCAGCTTGGAGCTTGCCAGACCACGCGAGCAGTACTTC. The encoded protein is CASSLELARPREQYF. The V call is TRBV5-1, the J call TRBJ2-7; D is ambiguous. Germline assignment: CDR1 SGHRS and CDR2 YFSETQ. Trimming cost V 0 bases and J 6 bases, with 16 bases left between them. There are 15 residues in the CDR3. The complete variable domain, with remaining parts taken from reference TRBV5-1 and TRBJ2-7, reads KAGVTQTPRYLIKTRGQQVTLSCSPISGHRSVSWYQQTPGQGLQFLFEYFSETQRNKGNFPGRFSGRQFSNSRSEMNVSTLELGDSALYLCASSLELARPREQYFGPGTRLTVT.

J is TRBJ2-1 and V is TRBV11-2; 7 bases fit TRBD2. Germline V gene sequence: CDR1 SGHAT, CDR2 FQNNGV. V lost 1 base, J lost 8 bases, and 2 bases stayed unmatched. This CDR3 comprises 13 residues. CDR3 bases: TGTGCCAGCAGCTTAGGGGGAGGGCATGAGCAGTTCTTC. It yields the protein CASSLGGGHEQFF.

This clonotype was observed at least ten times. The chain couples TRBV5-5 to TRBJ2-3, with D maybe TRBD2 (5 bases). V was pared by 4 bases and J by 6 bases, with 9 bases between. Per germline, CDR1 SGHKS and CDR2 YYEKEE (reference sequence). CDR3 length: 12 residues. CDR3 sequence (DNA): TGTGCCAGCAGCCCCCGGGGTGATACGCAGTATTTT. The encoded protein is CASSPRGDTQYF.

As for this clonotype: Just one base apart from a much larger clone, this may be a read error. The chain couples TRBV29-1 to TRBJ1-4; TRBD1 is a possible D gene (5 bases). Looked up from germline, CDR1 is SQVTM and CDR2 is ANQGSEA. Deletions cut 1 base from V and 7 bases from J, with 16 bases between. This CDR3 is 15 amino acids long. CDR3 sequence: CSVEVWTPRGEKLFF. DNA for the CDR3: TGCAGCGTTGAAGTCTGGACCCCGAGGGGTGAAAAACTGTTTTTT.

Concerning this clonotype itself: A much larger clone differs from this one at a single base, so this may be a read error. This rearrangement joins TRBV6-1 to TRBJ2-6; 10 nucleotides line up with TRBD1. The trim removed 10 bases at V and 0 bases at J, leaving 12 bases unmatched. Germline V gene sequence: CDR1 MNHNS, CDR2 SASEGT. The CDR3 contains 18 residues. The CDR3 bases are TGTGCCACTCCGACCGGGACAGGGGCCTTCTCTGGGGCCAACGTCCTGACTTTC. Translation gives CATPTGTGAFSGANVLTF.

This clonotype has a handful of counts. CDR3 bases: TGCGCCAGCAGCCAGGAGGTTCTGGGCGGCACAGATACGCAGTATTTT. This gives the protein CASSQEVLGGTDTQYF. The chain joins TRBV4-3 to TRBJ2-3, with D perhaps TRBD2 (5 bases). The V gene's germline CDR1 is LGHNA and CDR2 YSLEER. Trimming removed 3 bases from V and 1 base from J, with 14 bases in between. The CDR3 is 16 amino acids.